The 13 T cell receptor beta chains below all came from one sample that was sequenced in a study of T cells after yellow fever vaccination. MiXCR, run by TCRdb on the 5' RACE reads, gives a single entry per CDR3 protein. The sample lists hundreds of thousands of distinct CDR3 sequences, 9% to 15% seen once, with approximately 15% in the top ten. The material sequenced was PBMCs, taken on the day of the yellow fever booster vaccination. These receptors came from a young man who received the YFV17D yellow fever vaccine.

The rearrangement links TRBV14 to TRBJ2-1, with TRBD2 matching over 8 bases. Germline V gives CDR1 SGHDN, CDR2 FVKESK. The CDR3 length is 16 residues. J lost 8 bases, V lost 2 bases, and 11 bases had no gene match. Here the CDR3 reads CASSQLSGTSYYEQFF. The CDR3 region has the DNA TGTGCCAGCAGCCAACTATCCGGGACTAGTTACTATGAGCAGTTCTTC.

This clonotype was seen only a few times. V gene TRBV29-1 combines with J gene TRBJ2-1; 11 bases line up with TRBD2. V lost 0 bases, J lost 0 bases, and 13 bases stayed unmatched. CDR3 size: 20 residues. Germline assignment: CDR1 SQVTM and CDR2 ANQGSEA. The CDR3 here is CSVEEPPRFTSGSSYNEQFF. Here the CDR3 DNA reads TGCAGCGTTGAAGAGCCCCCCCGGTTCACTAGCGGGAGCTCCTACAATGAGCAGTTCTTC.

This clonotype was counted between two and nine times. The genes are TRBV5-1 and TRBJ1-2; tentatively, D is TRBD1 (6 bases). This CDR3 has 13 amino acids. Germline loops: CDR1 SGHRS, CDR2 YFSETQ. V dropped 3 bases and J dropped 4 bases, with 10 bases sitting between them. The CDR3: CASSSDRRYGYTF. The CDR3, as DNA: TGCGCCAGCAGCTCGGACAGACGCTATGGCTACACCTTC.

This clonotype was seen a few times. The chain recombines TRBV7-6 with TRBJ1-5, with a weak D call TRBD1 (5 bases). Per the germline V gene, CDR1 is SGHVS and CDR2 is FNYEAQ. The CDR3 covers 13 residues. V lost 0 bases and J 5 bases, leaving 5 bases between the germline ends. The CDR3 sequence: CASSLAQDQPQHF. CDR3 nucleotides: TGTGCCAGCAGCTTAGCACAGGATCAGCCCCAGCATTTT.

The CDR3 sequence: CASSEPHPDRAGANVLTF. In DNA, the CDR3 is TGTGCCAGCAGTGAACCCCACCCAGACAGGGCTGGGGCCAACGTCCTGACTTTC. The chain joins TRBV25-1 to TRBJ2-6; TRBD1 matches at 7 bases. The V segment lost 2 bases and the J segment 2 bases; nucleotides outside the gene matches: 9. The CDR3 is made up of 18 amino acids. CDR1 and CDR2 from the germline V gene are MGHDK and SYGVNS.

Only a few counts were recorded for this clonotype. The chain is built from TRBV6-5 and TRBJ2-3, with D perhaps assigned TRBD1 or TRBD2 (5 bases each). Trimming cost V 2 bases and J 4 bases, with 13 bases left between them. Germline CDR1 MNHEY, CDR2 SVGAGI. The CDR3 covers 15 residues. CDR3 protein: CASSYPPGTADTQYF. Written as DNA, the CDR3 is TGTGCCAGCAGTTACCCTCCGGGGACGGCAGATACGCAGTATTTT.

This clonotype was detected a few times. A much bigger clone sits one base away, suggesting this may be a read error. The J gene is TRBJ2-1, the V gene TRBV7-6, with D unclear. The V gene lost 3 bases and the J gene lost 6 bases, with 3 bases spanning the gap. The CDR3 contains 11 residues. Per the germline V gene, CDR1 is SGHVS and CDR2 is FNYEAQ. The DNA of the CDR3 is TGTGCCAGCAGCTTTACCAATGAGCAGTTCTTC. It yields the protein CASSFTNEQFF.

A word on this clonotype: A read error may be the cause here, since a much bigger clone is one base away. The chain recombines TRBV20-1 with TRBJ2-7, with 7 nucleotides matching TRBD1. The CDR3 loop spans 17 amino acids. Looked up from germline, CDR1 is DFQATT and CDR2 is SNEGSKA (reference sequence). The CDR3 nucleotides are TGCTGTGCTAGAGATCCCCTTGGCAGGGGGAGCTCCTACGAGCAGTACTTC. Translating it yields CCARDPLGRGSSYEQYF.

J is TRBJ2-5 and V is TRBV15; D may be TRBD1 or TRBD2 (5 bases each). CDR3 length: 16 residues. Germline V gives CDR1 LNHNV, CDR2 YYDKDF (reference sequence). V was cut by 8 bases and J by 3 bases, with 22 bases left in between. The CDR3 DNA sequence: TGTGCCACCTATCAAACCAGGGACCCGACCGAAGAGACCCAGTACTTC. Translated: CATYQTRDPTEETQYF.

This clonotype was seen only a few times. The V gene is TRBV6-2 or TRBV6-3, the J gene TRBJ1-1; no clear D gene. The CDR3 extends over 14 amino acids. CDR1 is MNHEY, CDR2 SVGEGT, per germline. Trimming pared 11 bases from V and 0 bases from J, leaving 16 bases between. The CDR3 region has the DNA TGTGCCCCCTTTTCAGCGGACCTGAACACTGAAGCTTTCTTT. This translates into CAPFSADLNTEAFF.

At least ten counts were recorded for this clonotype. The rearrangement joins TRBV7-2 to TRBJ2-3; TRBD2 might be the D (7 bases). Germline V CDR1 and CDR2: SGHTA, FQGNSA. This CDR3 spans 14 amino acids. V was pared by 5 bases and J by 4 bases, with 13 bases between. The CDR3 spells CASSRGAPPDTQYF. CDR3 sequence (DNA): TGTGCCAGCAGCCGGGGGGCTCCACCAGATACGCAGTATTTT. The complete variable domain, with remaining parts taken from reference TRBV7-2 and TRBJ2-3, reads GAGVSQSPSNKVTEKGKDVELRCDPISGHTALYWYRQSLGQGLEFLIYFQGNSAPDKSGLPSDRFSAERTGGSVSTLTIQRTQQEDSAVYLCASSRGAPPDTQYFGPGTRLTVL.

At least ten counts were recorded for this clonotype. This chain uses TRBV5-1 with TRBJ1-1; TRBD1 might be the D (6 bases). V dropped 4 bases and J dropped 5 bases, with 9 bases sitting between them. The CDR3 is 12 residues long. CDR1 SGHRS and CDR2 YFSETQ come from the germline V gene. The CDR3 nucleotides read TGCGCCAGCAGCCGAGGGGGTACTGAAGCTTTCTTT. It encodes CASSRGGTEAFF.

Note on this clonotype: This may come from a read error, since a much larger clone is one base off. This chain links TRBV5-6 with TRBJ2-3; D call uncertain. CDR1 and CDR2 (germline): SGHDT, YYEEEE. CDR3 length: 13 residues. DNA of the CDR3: TGTGCCATCAGCTCCAGACTCGGTGCTACGCAGTATTTT. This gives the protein CAISSRLGATQYF.